This TCR beta chain was found in a study of cytomegalovirus exposure and HLA in healthy donors. With 60 Vbeta and 13 Jbeta primers, the PCR was carried out. Sequenced by immunoSEQ multiplex PCR; TCRdb stores in-frame clones only, minus some. The sample has over 75,000 clones; roughly four fifths are singletons. From germline, CDR1 is SQVTM and CDR2 ANQGSEA. The V segment lost 4 bases and the J segment 10 bases; nucleotides outside the gene matches: 6. The CDR3 spans 11 residues. The clonotype comes from a man under 40 in good health and CMV-seropositive. This chain connects TRBV29-1 to TRBJ1-1; 7 bases agree with TRBD1. The sequenced sample was PBMCs. The CDR3 loop reads CSVGRDSGAFF. The CDR3 region has the DNA TGCAGCGTTGGACGGGACAGCGGAGCTTTCTTT.